The clone carrying this T cell receptor beta chain was seen many times. What it binds is unknown. Through a sample-barcoded 5' primer and a J-beta primer mix, a second PCR was run for roughly 6 to 11 cycles. A single record per CDR3 protein comes from TCRdb applying MiXCR to the 5' RACE reads. This repertoire shows roughly 410,000 distinct CDR3 sequences, over 45% found once; its top ten account for 51%. CDR1 and CDR2 (germline): SGHNT, YENEEA. The ends were cut back, 4 bases at V and 2 bases at J, with 8 bases in the middle. This CDR3 contains 13 residues. The data are from a study of blood T cells in healthy people across ages. Broader study findings: Greater diversity and more naive CD4+ cells were seen in long-lived donors than in aged donors. Donor CMV status, an unknown factor, possibly confounded changes in expanded clonotypes.

The J gene is TRBJ2-5, the V gene TRBV11-3; the D is unclear. Material: blood. The TCR comes from a man aged 55-75 years in good health. The CDR3 loop reads CASSSPLQETQYF. Here the CDR3 DNA reads TGTGCCAGCAGCTCCCCCCTTCAAGAGACCCAGTACTTC. The whole variable domain, remainder taken from reference TRBV11-3 and TRBJ2-5, is EAGVVQSPRYKIIEKKQPVAFWCNPISGHNTLYWYLQNLGQGPELLIRYENEEAVDDSQLPKDRFSAERLKGVDSTLKIQPAELGDSAVYLCASSSPLQETQYFGPGTRLLVL.